This T cell receptor (beta chain) was identified in a study of T cell responses to AZD1222 COVID-19 vaccine (dated by TCRdb to the early 2020s). Study-wide context: TCR sequencing covered 233 trial participants: approximately 200 given two doses of AZD1222 and 26 given two doses of MenACWY control vaccine. Enrollment into the trials was organized by age into subgroups of 18-55, 56-69 and 70-plus years, and those subgroups contained roughly 150, 30 and 60 TCR-sequenced participants, respectively. Points the paper makes about the study in general: The 56-69-year group was small, and its depth increase did not reach significance, likely because of low power. After two AZD1222 doses, both the breadth and the depth of spike-specific TCRs were significantly higher than at day 0 and than in MenACWY recipients. Participants were mostly white British and included more females than males, and it was suggested by the authors that clonal diversity may have been underestimated. Because no day 14 peak-response samples were available, repertoires were characterized only after the peak T cell response. Vaccine-associated CD4 TCRs spanned the whole spike protein, with dominant responses in regions 160-218 and 743-854. Conclusions about previously exposed vaccinees were limited because only six AZD1222 recipients were SARS-CoV-2 seropositive at baseline. Reportedly, almost half of the unique spike-specific TCRs recognized epitopes lying outside the regions that are mutated in the B.1.351 and B.1.1.7 variants.

This sample's time point label indicates: about 28 days (+/-7) after the second vaccine dose. Because spike-specific TCR depth and breadth did not differ between the two schedules, AZD1222 recipients who got a second dose at roughly 4 weeks were pooled with those who got a second dose at roughly 12 weeks. The vaccinee samples were drawn from two UK trials, COV001 and COV002, one of which was a single-blind randomized controlled phase 2/3 trial testing AZD1222 (ChAdOx1 nCoV-19) in healthy adults. For TCRbeta chain sequencing, PBMC samples were collected from trial participants at day 0 and at day 28 after the second dose. A word on this clone: The antigen it recognizes is unknown. No base-level quality is on record; no much larger clone is a single base apart.

The CDR3 regions of human TCRbeta chains were analyzed by immunosequencing. The authors processed their data as follows. TCRs in the repertoires were compared against a reference library of SARS-CoV-2-specific TCRs that had been generated with the MIRA antigen-specificity platform. Breadth meant the fraction of unique TCRs that were SARS-CoV-2-associated, whereas depth meant the fraction of total T cells that were SARS-CoV-2-associated. Using the MIRA data, each spike-specific TCR was mapped to the spike region that the TCR reacts to and placed in a CD4 or CD8 class. Log10-transformed breadth and depth values were compared by one-way ANOVA with Sidak's multiple comparisons tests. TCRdb took over this immuneACCESS table, retaining in-frame rearrangements with V and J assigned. Such tables are incomplete; in checked studies, under half of the missing clones stem from an unresolved V gene, and the remainder is unexplained. From that table come the V and J calls and clone size; the DNA was used to work out D and trimming. In all, the sample holds roughly 120,000 clones, and 88% of those were seen once. The ten biggest clones cover 3.5% of the sample.

This TCR came from an adult who received the AZD1222 COVID-19 vaccine. The specimen was peripheral blood, collected 28 days after the second AZD1222 dose.

The nucleotides read TGTGCCACCGGACAGGGCTATAATTCACCCCTCCACTTT. Translation gives CATGQGYNSPLHF. This receptor chain uses TRBV27 and TRBJ1-6, with TRBD1 identical over 8 junction bases. From a lookup of the germline V gene (reference sequence), CDR1 and CDR2 are MNHEY and SMNVEV. The CDR3 covers 13 residues, taking in both the cysteine and the phenylalanine. Here the CDR3 DNA is all that survives: 39 bases in frame from base 1. V has 10 bases trimmed and J has 3 bases trimmed; junction bases matching no gene number 2.